This T cell receptor (beta chain) appears in the sequencing data of a study of Graves' ophthalmopathy and Graves' hyperthyroidism. Study-level background: Researchers obtained peripheral blood at initial diagnosis, before any treatment had begun.

As the template, RNA transcripts were used to amplify TCR beta CDR3 regions. HTBI primers were employed in first-round RT-PCR, then a second-round multiplex PCR followed. TCRdb ran MiXCR on the multiplex PCR reads and lists one entry per CDR3 protein. Among about 58,000 distinct CDR3 sequences listed, under 55% were seen once. The CDR3 consists of 16 residues. Per germline, CDR1 MDHEN and CDR2 SYDVKM. Trimming shortened V by 3 bases and J by 0 bases, and 9 bases separated the two germline ends. Sequencing input: peripheral blood. V and J are TRBV28 and TRBJ2-6; no clear D gene. The receptor was derived from an adult woman with Graves' ophthalmopathy. CDR3 in amino acids: CASSFGSTSGANVLTF. DNA of the CDR3: TGTGCCAGCAGTTTCGGTAGCACCTCTGGGGCCAACGTCCTGACTTTC.